This T cell receptor (beta chain) is drawn from a study of T cell responses to AZD1222 COVID-19 vaccine. The repertoire was sequenced with immunoSEQ multiplex PCR; TCRdb's copy has only in-frame clones and lacks some. Among approximately 140,000 clones, 93% were seen once, and the ten largest hold more than 0.7%. This CDR3 spans 22 amino acids. The source is an adult in good health. The rearrangement links TRBV21-1 to TRBJ2-6; the table's D gene call, TRBD2, was not cross checked with the DNA. TRBV21-1 is reported as a pseudogene. The material sequenced was peripheral blood, taken on day 0 of MenACWY control vaccination. CDR3 residues: CASSKGPTVGLAGGSGANVLTF. In DNA form, the CDR3 reads TGTGCCAGCAGCAAAGGGCCTACCGTGGGACTAGCGGGAGGTTCTGGGGCCAACGTCCTGACTTTC.